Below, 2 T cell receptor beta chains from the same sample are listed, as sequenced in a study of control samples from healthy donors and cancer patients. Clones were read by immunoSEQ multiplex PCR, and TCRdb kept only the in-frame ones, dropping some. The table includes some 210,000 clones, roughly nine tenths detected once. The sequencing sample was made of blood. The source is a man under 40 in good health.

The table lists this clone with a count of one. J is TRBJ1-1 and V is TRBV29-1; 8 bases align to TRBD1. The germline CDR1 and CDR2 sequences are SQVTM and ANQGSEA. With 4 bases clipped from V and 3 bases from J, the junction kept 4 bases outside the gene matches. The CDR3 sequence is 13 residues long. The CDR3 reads CSVGAGGHTEAFF. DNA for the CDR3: TGCAGCGTTGGAGCAGGGGGCCACACTGAAGCTTTCTTT.

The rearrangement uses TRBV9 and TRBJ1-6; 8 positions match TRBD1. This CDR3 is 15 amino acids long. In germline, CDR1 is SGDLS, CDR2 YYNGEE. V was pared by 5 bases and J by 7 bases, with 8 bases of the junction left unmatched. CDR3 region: CASSTSGQGNSPLHF. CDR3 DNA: TGTGCCAGCAGTACATCCGGACAGGGCAATTCACCCCTCCACTTT.